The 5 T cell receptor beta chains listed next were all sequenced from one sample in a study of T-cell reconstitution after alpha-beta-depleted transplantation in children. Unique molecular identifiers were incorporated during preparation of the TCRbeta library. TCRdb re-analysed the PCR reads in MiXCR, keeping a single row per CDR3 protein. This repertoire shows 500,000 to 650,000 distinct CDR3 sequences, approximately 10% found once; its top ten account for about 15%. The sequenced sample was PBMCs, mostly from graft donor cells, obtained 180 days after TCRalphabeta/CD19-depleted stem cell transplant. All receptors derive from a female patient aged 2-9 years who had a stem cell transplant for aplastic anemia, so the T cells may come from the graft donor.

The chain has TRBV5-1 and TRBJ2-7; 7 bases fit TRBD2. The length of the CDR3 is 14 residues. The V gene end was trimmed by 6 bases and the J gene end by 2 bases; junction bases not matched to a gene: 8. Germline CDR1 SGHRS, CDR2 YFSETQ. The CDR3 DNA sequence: TGCGCCAGCACATTTTCCGGGACTACCTACGAGCAGTACGTC. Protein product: CASTFSGTTYEQYV.

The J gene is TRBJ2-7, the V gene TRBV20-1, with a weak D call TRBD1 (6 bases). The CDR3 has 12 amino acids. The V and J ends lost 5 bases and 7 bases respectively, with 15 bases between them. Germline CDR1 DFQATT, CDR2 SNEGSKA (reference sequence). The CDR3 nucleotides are TGCAGTGCTTCTCCAGGGGCGAAGGAGCAGTACGTC. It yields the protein CSASPGAKEQYV.

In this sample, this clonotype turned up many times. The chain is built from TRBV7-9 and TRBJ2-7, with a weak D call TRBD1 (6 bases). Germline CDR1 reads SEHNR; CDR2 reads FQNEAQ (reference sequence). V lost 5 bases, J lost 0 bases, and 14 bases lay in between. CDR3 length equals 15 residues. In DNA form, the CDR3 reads TGTGCCAGCAGCCCCAGACAGGAGAGCTCCTACGAGCAGTACTTC. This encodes CASSPRQESSYEQYF.

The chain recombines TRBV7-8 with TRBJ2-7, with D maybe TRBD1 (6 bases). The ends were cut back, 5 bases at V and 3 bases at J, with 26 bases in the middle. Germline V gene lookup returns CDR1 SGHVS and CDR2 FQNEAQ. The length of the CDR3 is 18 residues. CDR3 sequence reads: CASSPGETPVWIVYEQYV. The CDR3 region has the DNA TGTGCCAGCAGCCCAGGGGAGACGCCGGTATGGATTGTCTACGAGCAGTACGTC.

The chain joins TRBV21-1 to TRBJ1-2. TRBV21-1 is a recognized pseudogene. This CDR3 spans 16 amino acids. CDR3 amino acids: CASSKVTQRANYGYTF. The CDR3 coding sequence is TGTGCCAGCAGCAAAGTCACCCAGAGGGCTAACTATGGCTACACCTTC.